The next 14 T cell receptor beta chains were all read from a single sample in a study of blood T cell repertoires in COVID-19. Sequenced by immunoSEQ multiplex PCR; TCRdb stores in-frame clones only, minus some. Of approximately 150,000 clones listed, around 80% are singletons. The sequenced sample was PBMCs or T cells enriched from blood (not recorded which). The receptor source for this set is a woman aged 50 to 60 who had recovered from COVID-19.

The table lists this clone with a few counts. The chain carries TRBV12-3 or TRBV12-4 and TRBJ2-5; TRBD2 aligns across 9 bases. The CDR3 runs to 13 residues. With 7 bases clipped from V and 5 bases from J, the junction kept 5 bases outside the gene matches. CDR3: CASKAGGYETQYF. CDR3 DNA: TGTGCCAGCAAAGCGGGGGGCTATGAGACCCAGTACTTC.

This clone came up a few times. The chain combines TRBV13 with TRBJ1-1; a possible D gene is TRBD1 (5 bases). CDR1 is PRHDT, CDR2 FYEKMQ, per germline (reference sequence). The germline V and J ends were trimmed by 4 bases and 5 bases, with 11 bases remaining between them. The CDR3 length is 13 residues. CDR3 DNA: TGTGCCAGCAGCTCCTATGGGGCAACTGAAGCTTTCTTT. Its protein product is CASSSYGATEAFF.

This clone showed up just once. This rearrangement joins TRBV3-1 (or the pseudogene TRBV3-2) to TRBJ1-2, with a possible D match to TRBD1 (5 bases). The germline V gene has CDR1 LGHDT and CDR2 YNNKEL (reference sequence). Trimming took off 1 base at V and 1 base at J, with 13 bases between the two ends. This CDR3 is built from 16 residues. CDR3 in amino acids: CASSQVVRTHNYGYTF. CDR3 nucleotide sequence: TGTGCCAGCAGCCAAGTCGTTCGGACACATAACTATGGCTACACCTTC.

The chain employs TRBV3-1 (or the pseudogene TRBV3-2) and TRBJ2-1, with TRBD2 identical over 10 bases. J was trimmed by 5 bases and V by 2 bases; bases with no gene match: 6. There are 16 residues in the CDR3. Per germline, CDR1 LGHDT and CDR2 YNNKEL (reference sequence). This CDR3 is CASSQLRTSGNNEQFF. The CDR3 DNA reads TGTGCCAGCAGCCAACTGCGGACTAGCGGAAACAATGAGCAGTTCTTC.

The chain combines TRBV3-1 (or the pseudogene TRBV3-2) with TRBJ1-4, with a weak D call TRBD1 (5 bases). The CDR3 consists of 13 residues. V was cut by 8 bases and J by 5 bases, with 12 bases left in between. The germline gives CDR1 LGHDT, CDR2 YNNKEL (reference sequence). This CDR3 is CASGGIYNEKLFF. For the CDR3, the DNA is TGTGCCAGCGGGGGGATATACAATGAAAAACTGTTTTTT.

The chain is built from TRBV6-2 or TRBV6-3 and TRBJ2-7; D unresolved. The CDR3 runs 15 residues. V lost 2 bases and J 0 bases, leaving 11 bases between the germline ends. Germline loops: CDR1 MNHEY, CDR2 SVGEGT. The CDR3 sequence: CASSYGDTSSYEQYF. In DNA, the CDR3 is TGTGCCAGCAGTTACGGAGATACCAGCTCCTACGAGCAGTACTTC.

The V call is TRBV3-1 (or the pseudogene TRBV3-2), the J call TRBJ2-7; 8 bases match TRBD1. The V and J ends lost 6 bases and 6 bases, in that order; junction bases with no gene match: 4. CDR1 and CDR2 from the germline V gene are LGHDT and YNNKEL (reference sequence). The CDR3 contains 12 residues. CDR3 residues: CASSRTGSEQYF. The CDR3 DNA reads TGTGCCAGCAGTCGGACAGGGTCCGAGCAGTACTTC.

The rearrangement joins TRBV9 to TRBJ2-2, with TRBD2 matching over 8 bases. V dropped 0 bases and J dropped 0; count of bases not matched to a gene: 1. The germline V gene encodes CDR1 SGDLS and CDR2 YYNGEE. The CDR3 has 16 amino acids. CDR3 coding DNA: TGTGCCAGCAGCGTAGAAGCGGGGGCGAACACCGGGGAGCTGTTTTTT. This translates into CASSVEAGANTGELFF.

The chain carries TRBV27 and TRBJ2-2; TRBD1 aligns across 7 bases. Germline V lookup: CDR1 MNHEY, CDR2 SMNVEV (reference sequence). The CDR3 extends over 15 amino acids. After removal of 4 bases from V and 6 bases from J, the junction contained 8 bases not matched to a gene. CDR3 sequence: CASSSWQGVSGELFF. CDR3 DNA sequence: TGTGCCAGCAGTTCGTGGCAGGGGGTTTCCGGGGAGCTGTTTTTT.

This chain connects TRBV27 to TRBJ2-1, with D perhaps matching TRBD1 (5 bases). The V gene's germline CDR1 is MNHEY and CDR2 SMNVEV (reference sequence). The CDR3 contains 15 residues. V lost 5 bases, J lost 3 bases, and 14 bases lay in between. For the CDR3, the DNA is TGTGCCAGCAGTGTCCTAGGGGCCTTCTACAATGAGCAGTTCTTC. The encoded protein is CASSVLGAFYNEQFF.

This sequence joins TRBV19 and TRBJ2-3, with TRBD2 matching 7 bases. Trimming removed 7 bases from V and 2 bases from J; junction bases left unmatched: 6. CDR1 is LNHDA and CDR2 is SQIVND in the germline V gene (reference sequence). CDR3 length equals 14 residues. CDR3 nucleotides: TGTGCCAGTAATGTCGGGGGGTACACAGATACGCAGTATTTT. This sequence encodes CASNVGGYTDTQYF.

The J gene is TRBJ1-6, the V gene TRBV6-5; 8 positions match TRBD1. The germline gives CDR1 MNHEY, CDR2 SVGAGI. The CDR3 loop spans 15 amino acids. The V segment lost 4 bases and the J segment 6 bases; nucleotides outside the gene matches: 5. The CDR3 nucleotides read TGTGCCAGCAGTTTGACAGGGGAGGTTAATTCACCCCTCCACTTT. Protein: CASSLTGEVNSPLHF.

In this sample, this clone turned up many times. The chain carries TRBV6-2 or TRBV6-3 and TRBJ1-2, with D possibly being TRBD1 (5 bases). Trimming removed 2 bases at V and 5 bases at J, with 18 bases between. The germline V gene has CDR1 MNHEY and CDR2 SVGEGT. The CDR3 loop spans 16 amino acids. In nucleotides, the CDR3 is TGTGCCAGCAGTTACAGTAGCACGGACACCTATTATGGCTACACCTTC. Protein sequence: CASSYSSTDTYYGYTF.

The CDR3 nucleotides read TGCGCCAGCAGCCCGGAAGGGACAGATTATTATGGCTACACCTTC. This sequence encodes CASSPEGTDYYGYTF. The J gene is TRBJ1-2, the V gene TRBV5-1, with TRBD1 matching over 7 bases. Germline V gene sequence: CDR1 SGHRS, CDR2 YFSETQ. The CDR3 has 15 residues. The J segment lost 5 bases and the V segment lost 4 bases, leaving 11 bases of the junction unmatched.